This T cell receptor (beta chain) emerged from a study of identical twins. General study points: For out-of-frame beta sequences, excess twin sharing was weaker. Carriage of fewer insertions was seen in abundant cord blood beta clonotypes, whereas memory repertoires showed none.

TCRdb passed the 5' RACE reads through MiXCR, listing each CDR3 protein once. The repertoire holds 690,000 or so distinct CDR3 sequences, with over 8.5% as singletons. This clonotype was counted at least ten times. The antigen is undetermined. CDR3 length: 15 residues. The germline V gene encodes CDR1 SGHDN and CDR2 FVKESK. Deletions cut 4 bases from V and 1 base from J, with 10 bases between. These data were also reused for a study on yellow fever vaccine responses in identical twins.

This chain connects TRBV14 to TRBJ2-2; maybe TRBD1 (5 bases). The receptor was derived from a woman under 30 in good health. The source material was PBMCs. CDR3: CASSPIDRNTGELFF. The DNA for the CDR3 is TGTGCCAGCAGCCCAATCGACAGGAACACCGGGGAGCTGTTTTTT.